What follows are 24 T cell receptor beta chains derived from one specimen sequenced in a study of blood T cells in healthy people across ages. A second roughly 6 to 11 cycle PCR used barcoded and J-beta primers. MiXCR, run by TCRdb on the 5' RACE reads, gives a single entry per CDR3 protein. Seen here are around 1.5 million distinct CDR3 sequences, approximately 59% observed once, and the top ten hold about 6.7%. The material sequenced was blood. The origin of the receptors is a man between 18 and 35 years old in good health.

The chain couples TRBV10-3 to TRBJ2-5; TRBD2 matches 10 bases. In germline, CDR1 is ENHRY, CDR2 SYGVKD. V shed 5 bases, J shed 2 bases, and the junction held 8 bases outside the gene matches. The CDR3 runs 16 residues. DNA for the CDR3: TGTGCCATCAGTCCCGGACTAGCGGAACAACAAGAGACCCAGTACTTC. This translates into CAISPGLAEQQETQYF.

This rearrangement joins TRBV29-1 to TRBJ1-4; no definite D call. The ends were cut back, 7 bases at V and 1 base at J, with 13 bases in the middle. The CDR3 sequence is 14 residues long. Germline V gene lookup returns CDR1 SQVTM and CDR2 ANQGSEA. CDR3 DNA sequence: TGCAGCGCCAGACCGGTCCTAACTAATGAAAAACTGTTTTTT. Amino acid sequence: CSARPVLTNEKLFF.

The CDR3 DNA is TGTGCCAGCAGCCATCTGACAGGGCCGATTAATTCACCCCTCCACTTT. Translating gives CASSHLTGPINSPLHF. The J gene is TRBJ1-6, the V gene TRBV7-2, with 7 bases that match TRBD1. The CDR3 is made up of 16 amino acids. The germline gives CDR1 SGHTA, CDR2 FQGNSA. The V gene end was trimmed by 5 bases and the J gene end by 6 bases; junction bases not matched to a gene: 10.

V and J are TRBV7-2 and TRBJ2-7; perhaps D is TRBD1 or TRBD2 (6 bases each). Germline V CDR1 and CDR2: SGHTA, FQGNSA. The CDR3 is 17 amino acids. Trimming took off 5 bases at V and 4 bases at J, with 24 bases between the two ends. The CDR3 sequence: CASSGLGGTGTTYEQYF. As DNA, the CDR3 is TGTGCCAGCAGCGGATTGGGGGGTACAGGGACCACTTACGAGCAGTACTTC. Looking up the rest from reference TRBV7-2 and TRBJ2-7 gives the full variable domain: GAGVSQSPSNKVTEKGKDVELRCDPISGHTALYWYRQSLGQGLEFLIYFQGNSAPDKSGLPSDRFSAERTGGSVSTLTIQRTQQEDSAVYLCASSGLGGTGTTYEQYFGPGTRLTVT.

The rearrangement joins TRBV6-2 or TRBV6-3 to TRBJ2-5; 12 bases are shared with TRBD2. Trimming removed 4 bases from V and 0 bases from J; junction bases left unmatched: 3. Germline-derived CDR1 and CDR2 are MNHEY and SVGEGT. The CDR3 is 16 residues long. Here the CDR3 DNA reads TGTGCCAGCAGTTCCGGGACTAGCGGGTACCAAGAGACCCAGTACTTC. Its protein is CASSSGTSGYQETQYF.

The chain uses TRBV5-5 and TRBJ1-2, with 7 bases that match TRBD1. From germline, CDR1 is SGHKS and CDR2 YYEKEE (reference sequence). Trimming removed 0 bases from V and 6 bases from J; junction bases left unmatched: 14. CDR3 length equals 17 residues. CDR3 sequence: CASSLAGAGGRSDGYTF. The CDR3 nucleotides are TGTGCCAGCAGCTTGGCGGGGGCAGGGGGACGCTCGGATGGCTACACCTTC. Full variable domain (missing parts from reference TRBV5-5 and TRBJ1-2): DAGVTQSPTHLIKTRGQQVTLRCSPISGHKSVSWYQQVLGQGPQFIFQYYEKEERGRGNFPDRFSARQFPNYSSELNVNALLLGDSALYLCASSLAGAGGRSDGYTFGSGTRLTVV.

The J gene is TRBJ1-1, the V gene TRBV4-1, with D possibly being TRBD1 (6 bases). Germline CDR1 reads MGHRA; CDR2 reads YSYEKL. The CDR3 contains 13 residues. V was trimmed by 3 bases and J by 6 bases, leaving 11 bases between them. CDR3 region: CASSHGGSSEAFF. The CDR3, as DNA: TGCGCCAGCAGCCACGGGGGCTCCTCTGAAGCTTTCTTT.

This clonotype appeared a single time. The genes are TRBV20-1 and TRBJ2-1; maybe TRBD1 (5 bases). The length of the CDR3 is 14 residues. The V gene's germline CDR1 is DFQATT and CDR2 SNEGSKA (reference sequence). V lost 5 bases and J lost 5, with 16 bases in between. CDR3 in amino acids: CSAPGRTWNNEQFF. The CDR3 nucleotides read TGCAGTGCTCCCGGGCGGACATGGAACAATGAGCAGTTCTTC.

CDR3 DNA: TGTGCCAGCAGCCAGGGGCAGATACAAGAGACCCAGTACTTC. Its protein product is CASSQGQIQETQYF. The rearrangement uses TRBV3-1 and TRBJ2-5; TRBD1 might be the D (5 bases). Germline CDR1 reads LGHDT; CDR2 reads YNNKEL (reference sequence). There are 14 residues in the CDR3. The germline V and J ends were trimmed by 3 bases and 2 bases, with 10 bases remaining between them.

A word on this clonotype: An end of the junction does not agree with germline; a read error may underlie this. CDR3 DNA sequence: TGTGCCAGCAGTTTGAAGGGGGCTAACTATGGCCACACCTTC. This gives the protein CASSLKGANYGHTF. The chain employs TRBV12-3 or TRBV12-4 and TRBJ1-2, with TRBD1 matching over 7 bases. This CDR3 region has 14 residues.

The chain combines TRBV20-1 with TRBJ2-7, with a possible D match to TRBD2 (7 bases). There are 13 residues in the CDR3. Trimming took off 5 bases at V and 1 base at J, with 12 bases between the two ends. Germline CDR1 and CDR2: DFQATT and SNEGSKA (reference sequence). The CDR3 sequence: CSAGGGSSYEQYF. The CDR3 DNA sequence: TGCAGTGCTGGCGGGGGCAGTTCCTACGAGCAGTACTTC.

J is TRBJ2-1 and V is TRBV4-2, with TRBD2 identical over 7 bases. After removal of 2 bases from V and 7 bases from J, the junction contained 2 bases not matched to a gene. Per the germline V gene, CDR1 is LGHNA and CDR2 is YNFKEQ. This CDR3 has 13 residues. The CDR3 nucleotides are TGTGCCAGCAGCCAAAGCGGGACGAATGAGCAGTTCTTC. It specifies CASSQSGTNEQFF.

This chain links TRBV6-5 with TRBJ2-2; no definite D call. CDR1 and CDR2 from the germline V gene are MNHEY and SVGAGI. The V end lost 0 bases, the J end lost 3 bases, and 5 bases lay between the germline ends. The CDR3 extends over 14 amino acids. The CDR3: CASSYSVYTGELFF. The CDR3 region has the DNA TGTGCCAGCAGTTACTCCGTGTACACCGGGGAGCTGTTTTTT.

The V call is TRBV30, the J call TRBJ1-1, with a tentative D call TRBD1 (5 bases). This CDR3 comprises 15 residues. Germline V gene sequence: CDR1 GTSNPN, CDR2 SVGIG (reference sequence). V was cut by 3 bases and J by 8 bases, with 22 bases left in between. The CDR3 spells CAWRDKSGTEAEAFF. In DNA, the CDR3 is TGTGCCTGGAGGGACAAATCCGGGACGGAAGCCGAAGCTTTCTTT.

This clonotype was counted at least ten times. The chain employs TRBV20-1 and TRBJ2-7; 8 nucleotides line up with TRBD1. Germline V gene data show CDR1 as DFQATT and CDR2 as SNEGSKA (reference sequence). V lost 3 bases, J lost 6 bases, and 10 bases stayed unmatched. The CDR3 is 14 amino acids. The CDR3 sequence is CSASVWQGAVEQYF. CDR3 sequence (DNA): TGCAGTGCTAGTGTATGGCAGGGGGCTGTCGAGCAGTACTTC.

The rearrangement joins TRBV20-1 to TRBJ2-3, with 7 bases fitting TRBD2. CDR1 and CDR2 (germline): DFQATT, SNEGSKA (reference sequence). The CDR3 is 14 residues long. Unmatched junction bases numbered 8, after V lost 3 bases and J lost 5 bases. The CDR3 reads CSASSLGEGDTQYF. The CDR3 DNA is TGCAGTGCTAGCTCTTTGGGGGAGGGAGATACGCAGTATTTT.

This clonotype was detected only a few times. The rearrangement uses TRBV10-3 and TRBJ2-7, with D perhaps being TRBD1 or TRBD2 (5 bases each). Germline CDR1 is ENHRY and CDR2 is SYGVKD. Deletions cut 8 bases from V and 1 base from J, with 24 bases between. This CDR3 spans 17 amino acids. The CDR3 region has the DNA TGTGCCATCCGCATTCCCCTTGGGGCGGGTGCTTCCTACGAGCAGTACTTC. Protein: CAIRIPLGAGASYEQYF.

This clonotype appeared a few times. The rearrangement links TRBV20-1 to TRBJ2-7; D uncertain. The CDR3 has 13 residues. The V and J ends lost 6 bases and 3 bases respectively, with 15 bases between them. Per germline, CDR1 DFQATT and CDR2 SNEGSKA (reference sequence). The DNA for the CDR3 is TGCAGTGCCTCCCCCGGACGCCTCTACGAGCAGTACTTC. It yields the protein CSASPGRLYEQYF.

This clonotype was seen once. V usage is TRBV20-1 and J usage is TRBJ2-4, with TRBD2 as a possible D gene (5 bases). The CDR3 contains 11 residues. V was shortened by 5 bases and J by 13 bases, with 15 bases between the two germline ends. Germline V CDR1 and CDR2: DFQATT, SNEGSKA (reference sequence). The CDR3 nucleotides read TGCAGTGCTGCCACAAACTGGGAGCAGTACTTC. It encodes CSAATNWEQYF.

The CDR3, as DNA: TGTGCCATGAGTCGAACAGCCCGCACCGGGGAGCTGTTTTTT. The encoded protein is CAMSRTARTGELFF. The chain joins TRBV6-1 to TRBJ2-2; D remains ambiguous. From germline, CDR1 is MNHNS and CDR2 SASEGT. V lost 10 bases and J lost 4, with 16 bases in between. CDR3 length equals 14 residues.

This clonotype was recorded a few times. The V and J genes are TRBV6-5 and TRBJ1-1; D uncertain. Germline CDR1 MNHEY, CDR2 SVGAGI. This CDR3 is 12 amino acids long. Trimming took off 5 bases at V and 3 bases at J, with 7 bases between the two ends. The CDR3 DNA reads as TGTGCCAGCAGTAGTTCGTACACTGAAGCTTTCTTT. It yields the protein CASSSSYTEAFF.

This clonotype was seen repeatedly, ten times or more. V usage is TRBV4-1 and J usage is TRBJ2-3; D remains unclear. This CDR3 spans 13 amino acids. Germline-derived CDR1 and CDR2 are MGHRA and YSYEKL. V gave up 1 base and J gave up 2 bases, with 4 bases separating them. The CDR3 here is CASSQGLTDTQYF. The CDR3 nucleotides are TGCGCCAGCAGCCAAGGACTCACAGATACGCAGTATTTT.

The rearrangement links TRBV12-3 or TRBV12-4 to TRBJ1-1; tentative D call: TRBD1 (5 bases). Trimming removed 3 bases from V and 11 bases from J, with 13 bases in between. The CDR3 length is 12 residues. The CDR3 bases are TGTGCCAGCAGTTTTTATCAGGGTATGGCTTTCTTT. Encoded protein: CASSFYQGMAFF.

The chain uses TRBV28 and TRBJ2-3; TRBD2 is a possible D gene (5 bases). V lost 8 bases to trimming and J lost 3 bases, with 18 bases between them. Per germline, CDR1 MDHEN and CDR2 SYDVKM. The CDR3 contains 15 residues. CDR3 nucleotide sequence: TGTGCCAGCGGATCAACGGGGTTGGTGACAGATACGCAGTATTTT. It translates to CASGSTGLVTDTQYF.